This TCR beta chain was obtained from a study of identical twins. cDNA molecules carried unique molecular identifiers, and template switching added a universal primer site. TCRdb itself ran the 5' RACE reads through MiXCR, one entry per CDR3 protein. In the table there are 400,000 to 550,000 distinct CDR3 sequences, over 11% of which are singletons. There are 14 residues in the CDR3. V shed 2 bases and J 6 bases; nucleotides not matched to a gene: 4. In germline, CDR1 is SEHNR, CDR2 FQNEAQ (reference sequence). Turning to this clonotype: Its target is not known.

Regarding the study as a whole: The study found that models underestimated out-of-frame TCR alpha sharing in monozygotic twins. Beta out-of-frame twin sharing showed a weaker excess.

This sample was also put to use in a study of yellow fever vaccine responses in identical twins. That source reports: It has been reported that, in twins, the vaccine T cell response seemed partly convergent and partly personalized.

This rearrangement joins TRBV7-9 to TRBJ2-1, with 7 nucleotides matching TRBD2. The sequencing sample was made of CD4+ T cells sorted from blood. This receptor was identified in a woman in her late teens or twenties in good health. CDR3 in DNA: TGTGCCAGCAGCTTACTAGCGGTAGGCAATGAGCAGTTCTTC. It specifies CASSLLAVGNEQFF.